A selection of T cell receptor beta chains follows, all from one sample in a study of blood T cell repertoires in COVID-19. Sequenced by immunoSEQ multiplex PCR; TCRdb stores in-frame clones only, minus some. The sample holds 210,000 or so clones, approximately 80% seen once. Sequenced: peripheral blood. The receptors were sampled from a woman aged 80 or over with COVID-19, enrolled during active disease. Both conserved end residues are part of each CDR3. Fields, in order: D gene, J gene, V gene, CDR3 protein. A D gene is named only where the DNA matches it firmly.

>.|TRBJ1-1|TRBV19
CASSFANLNTEAFF
>.|TRBJ1-6|TRBV3-1/TRBV3-2
CASSERGGYNSPLHF
>.|TRBJ1-1|TRBV5-8
CASSLWGRMNTEAFF
>.|TRBJ2-1|TRBV9
CASSVGRTGTWNPTPYNEQFF
>TRBD1|TRBJ1-4|TRBV28
CASSIRDRAEKLFF
>.|TRBJ2-3|TRBV29-1
CSVTYGIVTDTQYF
>.|TRBJ1-6|TRBV9
CASSVETVSSYNSPLHF
>.|TRBJ1-2|TRBV29-1
CSVLRVHYGYTF
>.|TRBJ2-7|TRBV19
CASSIRGRQGLGYEQYF
>TRBD2|TRBJ2-7|TRBV5-1
CASSDTSGSYEQYF
>.|TRBJ2-4|TRBV5-1
CASRNTSPAKNIQYF
>.|TRBJ2-1|TRBV9
CASSVRLDYNEQFF
>TRBD1|TRBJ1-2|TRBV6-6
CASSYSTGGGYSYTF
>TRBD2|TRBJ2-7|TRBV7-9
CASSFGTSGSSEQYF
>TRBD2|TRBJ2-5|TRBV18
CASSPYTTSTETQYF
>.|TRBJ2-5|TRBV2
CASRAEAGETQYF
>.|TRBJ1-1|TRBV7-8
CASSLALGGLNTEAFF
>.|TRBJ2-1|TRBV10-3
CAAGRGAYNEQFF
>.|TRBJ1-1|TRBV5-1
CASSLWDTSNTEAFF
>.|TRBJ2-1|TRBV6-4
CASSARQASYNEQFF
>.|TRBJ2-1|TRBV7-3
CASSLLGFNEQFF
>.|TRBJ1-2|TRBV7-2
CASSLADRYYGYTF
>.|TRBJ2-3|TRBV3-1/TRBV3-2
CASSQQGLSDTQYF
>TRBD2|TRBJ2-1|TRBV5-1
CASSLASGLAEFEQFF
>TRBD2|TRBJ2-1|TRBV7-9
CASSPGTISSGEQFF
>.|TRBJ1-2|TRBV29-1
CSVLGRSYGYTF
>TRBD1|TRBJ2-7|TRBV5-4
CASSLMGQKGSEQYF
>.|TRBJ1-2|TRBV4-1
CASGHSTANYGYTF
>TRBD1|TRBJ2-7|TRBV7-9
CASSLGDGDRAEQYF
>TRBD1|TRBJ1-1|TRBV19
CASSLGRGLTEAFF
>.|TRBJ1-1|TRBV10-3
CAIGYGDGNTEAFF
>.|TRBJ2-1|TRBV7-7
CASSPQGGLVMNEQFF
>.|TRBJ1-2|TRBV2
CASRGSNYGYTF
>.|TRBJ2-5|TRBV5-5
CASSRDSQETQYF
>TRBD2|TRBJ2-3|TRBV10-3
CAIGSSGGASTDTQYF
>.|TRBJ1-1|TRBV6-5
CASSYSPGMNTEAFF
>.|TRBJ1-6|TRBV4-1
CASSQEGAGQNSPLHF
>.|TRBJ1-1|TRBV14
CASSQSPGTEAFF
>.|TRBJ1-1|TRBV7-9
CASSLQGFEAFF
>.|TRBJ2-3|TRBV5-1
CASKSSLGGGQFTDTQYF
>.|TRBJ1-4|TRBV6-2/TRBV6-3
CASSLPGTKGEKLFF
>TRBD1|TRBJ1-1|TRBV15
CATSTGGSYTEAFF
>.|TRBJ2-7|TRBV2
CASIGLGEQYF
>TRBD1|TRBJ1-1|TRBV7-8
CASSFYQGASTEAFF
>.|TRBJ2-1|TRBV3-1/TRBV3-2
CASGNGGEQFF
>.|TRBJ2-1|TRBV11-2
CASSLDSSSYNEQFF
>.|TRBJ1-4|TRBV2
CASRRETNEKLFF
>.|TRBJ2-2|TRBV19
CASSISRAGELFF
>.|TRBJ2-7|TRBV5-1
CASSLGQEAEQYF
>.|TRBJ1-1|TRBV6-1
CASSEAQTVGNTEAFF
>TRBD1|TRBJ1-2|TRBV3-1/TRBV3-2
CASSFNRGSNYGYTF
>.|TRBJ2-1|TRBV9
CASSAPPDYTYNEQFF
>TRBD1|TRBJ1-1|TRBV11-2
CASSLETGSGEAFF
>.|TRBJ1-3|TRBV5-5
CASSPPRGTGNTIYF
>.|TRBJ1-2|TRBV6-5
CASRAGEVGYTF